The 14 T cell receptor beta chains presented below share a single source sample, sequenced in a study of blood T cell repertoires in COVID-19. TCRdb's copy holds only in-frame clones and misses some; the assay was immunoSEQ multiplex PCR. Of 65,000 to 70,000 clones detected, 87% appear once; the ten largest clones hold around a fifth. The sequenced sample was peripheral blood. All receptors derive from an elderly woman with acute or convalescent COVID-19.

V usage is TRBV10-2 and J usage is TRBJ2-5; possible D gene TRBD2, 7 bases. Germline lookup yields CDR1 WSHSY and CDR2 SAAADI. Trimming took off 6 bases at V and 1 base at J, with 33 bases between the two ends. The CDR3 length is 21 residues. This CDR3 reads CASRATPGTVLGGAPQETQYF. In DNA, the CDR3 is TGCGCCAGCAGGGCAACTCCAGGGACGGTATTAGGGGGGGCACCCCAAGAGACCCAGTACTTC.

V gene TRBV7-6 combines with J gene TRBJ1-1; TRBD1 aligns across 9 bases. Germline lookup yields CDR1 SGHVS and CDR2 FNYEAQ. J was trimmed by 1 base and V by 9 bases; bases with no gene match: 12. There are 16 residues in the CDR3. CDR3 loop: CARDPSSGQGNTEAFF. The CDR3 region has the DNA TGTGCCAGGGACCCCTCTTCGGGACAGGGGAACACTGAAGCTTTCTTT.

The chain is built from TRBV9 and TRBJ1-2, with D perhaps TRBD1 (5 bases). V lost 2 bases and J lost 5, with 13 bases in between. From germline, CDR1 is SGDLS and CDR2 YYNGEE. This CDR3 is built from 14 residues. The CDR3 spells CASSVGAREYGYTF. The CDR3 DNA reads TGTGCCAGCAGCGTCGGAGCCAGGGAATATGGCTACACCTTC.

The chain couples TRBV14 to TRBJ2-5; 9 bases agree with TRBD1. Trimming removed 4 bases from V and 1 base from J; junction bases left unmatched: 4. Germline V CDR1 and CDR2: SGHDN, FVKESK. This CDR3 has 15 residues. CDR3 sequence: CASSPMTGGQETQYF. The CDR3, as DNA: TGTGCCAGCAGCCCTATGACAGGGGGCCAAGAGACCCAGTACTTC.

CDR3 region: CASSLRGRTYNEQFF. CDR3 coding DNA: TGTGCCAGCAGCCTCAGGGGGCGAACATACAATGAGCAGTTCTTC. The gene calls are TRBV11-3 and TRBJ2-1, with TRBD1 matching over 8 bases. CDR3 length equals 15 residues. From germline, CDR1 is SGHNT and CDR2 YENEEA. V was clipped by 5 bases and J by 4 bases; unmatched bases: 7. Full variable domain (missing parts from reference TRBV11-3 and TRBJ2-1): EAGVVQSPRYKIIEKKQPVAFWCNPISGHNTLYWYLQNLGQGPELLIRYENEEAVDDSQLPKDRFSAERLKGVDSTLKIQPAELGDSAVYLCASSLRGRTYNEQFFGPGTRLTVL.

CDR3 region: CASSSGTATPWAEQYF. CDR3 coding DNA: TGTGCCAGCAGTTCCGGGACAGCCACACCGTGGGCCGAGCAGTACTTC. The chain joins TRBV5-4 to TRBJ2-7; 7 positions agree with TRBD1. Trimming removed 5 bases from V and 6 bases from J; junction bases left unmatched: 17. The CDR3 has 16 residues. The germline CDR1 and CDR2 sequences are SGHNT and YYREEE (reference sequence).

The chain combines TRBV10-1 with TRBJ2-5; 7 positions match TRBD1. Germline V CDR1 and CDR2: WNHNN, SYGVQD (reference sequence). The V gene end was trimmed by 5 bases and the J gene end by 1 base; junction bases not matched to a gene: 4. The CDR3 is 14 amino acids. For the CDR3, the DNA is TGCGCCAGCAGTAAAGGGGGCTTCCAAGAGACCCAGTACTTC. Encoded protein: CASSKGGFQETQYF.

The genes are TRBV6-5 and TRBJ1-4, with unresolved D. From germline, CDR1 is MNHEY and CDR2 SVGAGI. CDR3 size: 14 residues. Trimming stripped 7 bases from V and 4 bases from J, with 13 bases between. This chain's CDR3 is CASTALRLNEKLFF. CDR3 DNA sequence: TGTGCCAGCACCGCTCTTCGACTTAATGAAAAACTGTTTTTT.

This clone was seen once. The CDR3 coding sequence is TGTGCCACCAGCTCGGGGGGGGCAGGGGAAGAGACCCAGTACTTC. It specifies CATSSGGAGEETQYF. The V gene is TRBV24-1, the J gene TRBJ2-5; 8 positions match TRBD2. With V trimmed by 7 bases and J by 3 bases, 9 bases remained unmatched. CDR1 is KGHDR and CDR2 is SFDVKD in the germline V gene. The CDR3 spans 15 residues.

The chain employs TRBV7-3 and TRBJ1-1; 8 nucleotides align to TRBD1. V shed 5 bases and J 6 bases; nucleotides not matched to a gene: 5. CDR3 length equals 13 residues. The germline V gene encodes CDR1 SGHTA and CDR2 FQGTGA. CDR3 sequence reads: CASSQDRAAEAFF. The CDR3 bases are TGTGCCAGCAGCCAGGACAGGGCGGCTGAAGCTTTCTTT.

This clone came up a few times. V usage is TRBV11-2 and J usage is TRBJ2-2; D not certain. Germline-derived CDR1 and CDR2 are SGHAT and FQNNGV. Trimming stripped 2 bases from V and 2 bases from J, with 3 bases between. The CDR3 has 13 amino acids. DNA for the CDR3: TGTGCCAGCAGCTTAACAAACACCGGGGAGCTGTTTTTT. Translating gives CASSLTNTGELFF.

The V call is TRBV9, the J call TRBJ1-2; weak D call: TRBD1 (6 bases). Trimming removed 0 bases from V and 4 bases from J, with 10 bases in between. This CDR3 has 14 amino acids. Germline-derived CDR1 and CDR2 are SGDLS and YYNGEE. In nucleotides, the CDR3 is TGTGCCAGCAGCGTAGACCAGGGGAGCTATGGCTACACCTTC. It translates to CASSVDQGSYGYTF. Full variable domain (outside the CDR3, taken from reference TRBV9 and TRBJ1-2): DSGVTQTPKHLITATGQRVTLRCSPRSGDLSVYWYQQSLDQGLQFLIQYYNGEERAKGNILERFSAQQFPDLHSELNLSSLELGDSALYFCASSVDQGSYGYTFGSGTRLTVV.

The rearrangement uses TRBV4-1 and TRBJ2-7; D remains unclear. Trimming left V 0 bases short and J 5 bases short, with 17 bases between. This CDR3 is built from 16 residues. Germline CDR1 reads MGHRA; CDR2 reads YSYEKL. As DNA, the CDR3 is TGCGCCAGCAGCCAAGATCCGTCAAGTCATCGCGACGAGCAGTACTTC. Translation: CASSQDPSSHRDEQYF.

The chain uses TRBV28 and TRBJ2-5; TRBD2 might be the D (6 bases). Trimming cost V 4 bases and J 3 bases, with 18 bases left between them. The length of the CDR3 is 16 residues. Germline CDR1 reads MDHEN; CDR2 reads SYDVKM. CDR3 sequence reads: CASSSHLASGEETQYF. The CDR3 bases are TGTGCCAGCAGTTCTCACTTAGCGTCGGGGGAAGAGACCCAGTACTTC.